A single sample gave rise to the 27 T cell receptor beta chains below, sequenced in a study of T cell responses to AZD1222 COVID-19 vaccine listed by TCRdb under 2021. The sample's time point label, decoded: baseline before first vaccination. In the paper's terms, the treatment or condition label means: meningococcal conjugate vaccine given as trial control. Library prep was done by the immunoSEQ multiplex PCR assay. TCRdb stores this immuneACCESS table with in-frame sequences only. Part of the clones is absent; in the studies checked, under half of the shortfall reflects unresolved V genes, and no reason is known for the rest. The sample table contains some 150,000 clones; only one count was recorded for 70% to 90% of them. The top ten constitute more than 3% of the sample. Here the sequenced sample was peripheral blood, taken on day 0 of MenACWY control vaccination. All receptors come from an adult in good health.

The CDR3 protein is CASSYSRGGRNTEAFF. DNA for the CDR3: TGTGCCAGCAGTTACTCCCGGGGAGGAAGGAACACTGAAGCTTTCTTT. This rearrangement joins TRBV6-5 to TRBJ1-1, with no clear D. This CDR3 comprises 16 residues. V was trimmed by 0 bases and J by 1 base, leaving 12 bases between them. Germline V gene data show CDR1 as MNHEY and CDR2 as SVGAGI.

This chain's CDR3 is CATSEGDQWGESTDTQYF. The CDR3 DNA reads TGTGCCACCAGTGAGGGGGATCAGTGGGGGGAGAGCACAGATACGCAGTATTTT. The rearrangement uses TRBV24-1 and TRBJ2-3; tentative D call: TRBD2 (6 bases). Germline V gene data show CDR1 as KGHDR and CDR2 as SFDVKD. The CDR3 runs to 18 residues. V was trimmed by 4 bases and J by 0 bases, leaving 19 bases between them.

V is TRBV13 and J is TRBJ2-1; the D is unclear. With 5 bases removed from V and 0 bases from J, the gap between germline ends came to 14 bases. This CDR3 spans 16 amino acids. Germline CDR1 reads PRHDT; CDR2 reads FYEKMQ (reference sequence). CDR3 amino acids: CASSPPDLSSYNEQFF. The CDR3 DNA follows: TGTGCCAGCAGCCCACCCGACCTTAGCTCCTACAATGAGCAGTTCTTC.

This clone was found once. The chain employs TRBV19 and TRBJ2-5; TRBD1 might be the D (5 bases). Germline CDR1 is LNHDA and CDR2 is SQIVND (reference sequence). The CDR3 spans 14 residues. Trimming pared 2 bases from V and 2 bases from J, leaving 9 bases between. The CDR3 DNA sequence: TGTGCCAGTAGTATAAGACAGAGACAAGAGACCCAGTACTTC. As protein: CASSIRQRQETQYF.

J is TRBJ1-6 and V is TRBV29-1; D perhaps matches TRBD1 (5 bases). V lost 7 bases, J lost 6 bases, and 13 bases lay in between. This CDR3 is built from 13 residues. Germline CDR1 is SQVTM and CDR2 is ANQGSEA. Here the CDR3 reads CSARDGTNSPLHF. The DNA of the CDR3 is TGCAGCGCCCGGGACGGAACTAATTCACCCCTCCACTTT.

The chain combines TRBV30 with TRBJ1-5, with D perhaps matching TRBD1 (5 bases). This CDR3 is built from 14 residues. V shed 2 bases and J shed 2 bases, with 10 bases lying between them. Germline CDR1 reads GTSNPN; CDR2 reads SVGIG (reference sequence). This CDR3 is CAWSLGGGNQPQHF. The CDR3 DNA is TGTGCCTGGAGTTTGGGAGGGGGCAATCAGCCCCAGCATTTT.

This clone occurred once. The rearrangement joins TRBV7-2 to TRBJ2-1; the D gene is possibly TRBD2 (5 bases). The CDR3 totals 14 residues. With 0 bases removed from V and 8 bases from J, the gap between germline ends came to 11 bases. CDR1 and CDR2 from the germline V gene are SGHTA and FQGNSA. The CDR3, as DNA: TGTGCCAGCAGCTTAGCGCGGGTTGGGGATGAGCAGTTCTTC. Translation gives CASSLARVGDEQFF.

In its sample, this clone was seen once. The chain has TRBV15 and TRBJ1-2; TRBD1 matches 8 bases. Germline lookup yields CDR1 LNHNV and CDR2 YYDKDF (reference sequence). The CDR3 is 17 amino acids. V gave up 2 bases and J gave up 2 bases; unmatched junction bases: 10. CDR3 sequence (DNA): TGTGCCACCAGCAGACGAACAGGGGGTACTCAGAACTATGGCTACACCTTC. Translated, it gives CATSRRTGGTQNYGYTF.

The rearrangement uses TRBV27 and TRBJ2-5, with D tentatively TRBD1 (7 bases). The CDR3 consists of 16 residues. The V gene lost 6 bases and the J gene lost 3 bases, with 20 bases spanning the gap. Germline V gives CDR1 MNHEY, CDR2 SMNVEV (reference sequence). The chain's CDR3 is CASRISRTGGKETQYF. The CDR3 nucleotides read TGTGCCAGCAGAATATCACGGACAGGAGGGAAAGAGACCCAGTACTTC.

V usage is TRBV7-3 and J usage is TRBJ2-4; D may match TRBD1 or TRBD2 (5 bases each). The CDR3 is 22 residues long. V lost 2 bases and J lost 0, with 29 bases in between. The V gene's germline CDR1 is SGHTA and CDR2 FQGTGA. The chain's CDR3 is CASSLYKDMGESDGLAKNIQYF. The CDR3, as DNA: TGTGCCAGCAGCTTATACAAGGATATGGGGGAGTCGGACGGACTAGCCAAAAACATTCAGTACTTC.

The chain couples TRBV2 to TRBJ2-4; 7 nucleotides align to TRBD2. CDR1 SNHLY and CDR2 FYNNEI come from the germline V gene. The CDR3 consists of 13 residues. V dropped 9 bases and J dropped 6; count of bases not matched to a gene: 8. The CDR3 is CASKVQRGNIQYF. The DNA of the CDR3 is TGTGCCAGTAAGGTCCAGCGGGGAAACATTCAGTACTTC.

This clone appeared once. The chain is built from TRBV4-1 and TRBJ1-5; 9 bases fit TRBD1. The ends lost 5 bases at V and 5 bases at J; junction bases unmatched: 4. The CDR3 loop spans 14 amino acids. In germline, CDR1 is MGHRA, CDR2 YSYEKL. The CDR3: CASSLGQGYQPQHF. CDR3 coding DNA: TGCGCCAGCAGCTTAGGACAGGGGTATCAGCCCCAGCATTTT.

The V gene is TRBV7-2, the J gene TRBJ2-1, with TRBD1 identical over 7 bases. Germline CDR1 SGHTA, CDR2 FQGNSA. V shed 5 bases and J 3 bases; nucleotides not matched to a gene: 10. This CDR3 is 16 amino acids long. CDR3 protein: CASSPGQRLNYNEQFF. The DNA of the CDR3 is TGTGCCAGCAGCCCGGGACAGCGCCTTAACTACAATGAGCAGTTCTTC.

The chain links TRBV2 to TRBJ1-6; 10 nucleotides line up with TRBD1. Looked up from germline, CDR1 is SNHLY and CDR2 is FYNNEI. Trimming at V came to 4 bases and at J to 9 bases, leaving 9 bases not matched to a gene. There are 16 residues in the CDR3. The CDR3 DNA sequence: TGTGCCAGCAGTGTCCCGGGGACAGGGGAGGGTTCACCCCTCCACTTT. Translation gives CASSVPGTGEGSPLHF.

J is TRBJ2-7 and V is TRBV28, with 12 bases identical to TRBD1. CDR3 length equals 14 residues. Germline-derived CDR1 and CDR2 are MDHEN and SYDVKM. V lost 10 bases and J lost 7; bases outside the gene matches: 11. The CDR3 sequence is CATRGQGARGEQYF. For the CDR3, the DNA is TGTGCCACCCGGGGACAGGGGGCTCGGGGGGAGCAGTACTTC.

The chain links TRBV5-1 to TRBJ2-1, with 8 bases fitting TRBD2. The CDR3 consists of 16 residues. Germline loops: CDR1 SGHRS, CDR2 YFSETQ. V was pared by 0 bases and J by 7 bases, with 9 bases of the junction left unmatched. The CDR3 sequence: CASSLAGLARRNEQFF. CDR3 sequence (DNA): TGCGCCAGCAGCTTGGCCGGACTAGCCCGAAGGAATGAGCAGTTCTTC.

This clone occurred once. This chain joins TRBV4-1 and TRBJ2-7; D is perhaps TRBD2 (6 bases). CDR3 length: 15 residues. From germline, CDR1 is MGHRA and CDR2 YSYEKL. V dropped 4 bases and J dropped 5 bases, with 18 bases sitting between them. For the CDR3, the DNA is TGCGCCAGCAGCCCCCGGCCAGGGACTGTCCACGAGCAGTACTTC. Protein: CASSPRPGTVHEQYF.

Worth noting for this clone: Other DNA sequences from this sample encode an identical CDR3 as well. The V gene is TRBV6-5, the J gene TRBJ2-1; D is tentatively TRBD1 or TRBD2 (6 bases each). Germline V gives CDR1 MNHEY, CDR2 SVGAGI. Trimming took 8 bases from V and 4 from J, leaving 9 bases between them. The CDR3 contains 12 residues. The CDR3, as DNA: TGTGCCAGCCGGGGGCCTTACAATGAGCAGTTCTTC. Its translation: CASRGPYNEQFF.

The genes are TRBV6-2 or TRBV6-3 and TRBJ2-7; the D is unclear. The CDR3 contains 16 residues. Trimming cost V 4 bases and J 0 bases, with 16 bases left between them. Germline assignment: CDR1 MNHEY and CDR2 SVGEGT. The CDR3 protein is CASSFDVAESSYEQYF. CDR3 DNA sequence: TGTGCCAGCAGTTTCGATGTTGCGGAGTCCTCCTACGAGCAGTACTTC.

The genes are TRBV18 and TRBJ1-1; D ambiguous. Trimming shortened V by 2 bases and J by 6 bases, and 10 bases separated the two germline ends. The CDR3 sequence is 13 residues long. Germline V gene sequence: CDR1 KGHSH, CDR2 LQKENI. In DNA, the CDR3 is TGTGCCAGCTCACCATCGGGTGGCGCTGAAGCTTTCTTT. This sequence encodes CASSPSGGAEAFF.

V gene TRBV19 combines with J gene TRBJ1-2; D might be TRBD1 (6 bases). Trimming removed 4 bases from V and 8 bases from J, with 14 bases in between. The germline V gene encodes CDR1 LNHDA and CDR2 SQIVND (reference sequence). The CDR3 covers 13 residues. CDR3: CASSTIDRSGYTF. The CDR3 nucleotides read TGTGCCAGTAGTACGATCGACAGGTCCGGCTACACCTTC.

The V gene is TRBV7-2, the J gene TRBJ2-3; D unresolved. Deletions cut 4 bases from V and 4 bases from J, with 9 bases between. CDR1 and CDR2 (germline): SGHTA, FQGNSA. This CDR3 has 13 residues. The CDR3 DNA sequence: TGTGCCAGCAGCTCCAATAGGGCAGATACGCAGTATTTT. Protein: CASSSNRADTQYF.

CDR3 loop: CASSVDKDTQYF. DNA of the CDR3: TGTGCCAGCAGCGTAGATAAAGATACGCAGTATTTT. This chain joins TRBV9 and TRBJ2-3; D unclear. CDR1 and CDR2 from the germline V gene are SGDLS and YYNGEE. CDR3 length equals 12 residues. Trimming removed 0 bases at V and 5 bases at J, with 4 bases between.

The chain recombines TRBV11-2 with TRBJ2-7; 7 nucleotides match TRBD2. The CDR3 length is 18 residues. Germline V gene sequence: CDR1 SGHAT, CDR2 FQNNGV. The trim removed 1 base at V and 5 bases at J, leaving 17 bases unmatched. CDR3 nucleotide sequence: TGTGCCAGCAGCTTAGCCCCCGGACTATTCTGGGGGGGGGACGAGCAGTACTTC. Protein sequence: CASSLAPGLFWGGDEQYF.

V usage is TRBV5-1 and J usage is TRBJ2-2; 7 bases agree with TRBD1. The CDR3 runs to 15 residues. Germline-derived CDR1 and CDR2 are SGHRS and YFSETQ. V dropped 3 bases and J dropped 1; count of bases not matched to a gene: 3. The CDR3 DNA follows: TGCGCCAGCAGCTCCGACAGGGAGAACACCGGGGAGCTGTTTTTT. As protein: CASSSDRENTGELFF.

This chain joins TRBV4-1 and TRBJ2-7; no firm D call. There are 14 residues in the CDR3. Between the trimmed V and J ends, which lost 0 bases and 3 bases, there was a span of 9 bases. Per germline, CDR1 MGHRA and CDR2 YSYEKL. This chain's CDR3 is CASSQDTRDYEQYF. In DNA form, the CDR3 reads TGCGCCAGCAGCCAAGATACCAGAGACTACGAGCAGTACTTC.

This chain connects TRBV4-1 to TRBJ1-5; D remains unclear. Germline values: CDR1 MGHRA, CDR2 YSYEKL. The CDR3 contains 15 residues. Between the trimmed V and J ends, which lost 3 bases and 6 bases, there was a span of 15 bases. As DNA, the CDR3 is TGCGCCAGCAGCCAGACTATACTAGGGAGTCAGCCCCAGCATTTT. Amino acid sequence: CASSQTILGSQPQHF.